These T cell receptor beta chains were read from a single sample in a study of blood T cell repertoires in COVID-19. Profiling relied on immunoSEQ multiplex PCR, and the TCRdb table lists in-frame clones only, not all of them. The sample has around 400,000 clones, approximately 89% seen once. Sequencing input: PBMCs or T cells enriched from blood (not recorded which). The source of these receptors is a woman between 25 and 40 years old who had recovered from COVID-19. The CDR3 runs from the conserved cysteine through the conserved F or W. The D gene is left open where the match is weak. Clone size is shown for a subset of rows, as once, few, many or a class of expanded clone.

d_call	clone_size	j_call	v_call	cdr3_nt	cdr3_aa
.	.	TRBJ2-1	TRBV2	TGTGCCAGCAGTGTAGACGGGAGCTCCTACAATGAGCAGTTCTTC	CASSVDGSSYNEQFF
TRBD2	once	TRBJ2-3	TRBV5-1	TGCGCCAGCACCATGGGGGGGAATTTACGTACCTACACAGATACGCAGTATTTT	CASTMGGNLRTYTDTQYF
TRBD2	.	TRBJ2-3	TRBV7-2	TGTGCCAGCAGCTTAGTTAGCGGGAAAGGCACAGATACGCAGTATTTT	CASSLVSGKGTDTQYF
.	.	TRBJ1-1	TRBV18	TGTGCCAGCTCACCGGGAACAGGCACTGAAGCTTTCTTT	CASSPGTGTEAFF
.	.	TRBJ1-6	TRBV27	TGTGCCAGCAGTTTATATGGAACGGGGAGGTACTCACCCCTCCACTTT	CASSLYGTGRYSPLHF
TRBD2	.	TRBJ2-1	TRBV4-3	TGCGCCAGCAGCCAAAGCCCTCACGCGGGGGGGCGGAATGAGCAGTTCTTC	CASSQSPHAGGRNEQFF
TRBD1	.	TRBJ2-1	TRBV29-1	TGCAGCGTGGGGGAGACAGGGGCCGACAATGAGCAGTTCTTC	CSVGETGADNEQFF
TRBD2	.	TRBJ2-1	TRBV6-1	TGTGCCAGCAGTGAAGGCGGGGGGGGTGTTGATGAGCAGTTCTTC	CASSEGGGGVDEQFF
TRBD1	.	TRBJ2-7	TRBV6-2/TRBV6-3	TGTGCCAGCAGTTACCCCCCTACAGGGGACTACGAGCAGTACTTC	CASSYPPTGDYEQYF
TRBD1	.	TRBJ2-2	TRBV6-5	TGTGCCAGCAGGTCGGGACAGTTTCACACCGGGGAGCTGTTTTTT	CASRSGQFHTGELFF
TRBD1	.	TRBJ2-1	TRBV7-3	TGTGCCAGCAGCAACAGCCGGACAGGCGACAAGTTCTTC	CASSNSRTGDKFF
.	.	TRBJ2-7	TRBV28	TGTGCCAGCAGTCCCCTCCGGGACACCTACGAGCAGTACTTC	CASSPLRDTYEQYF
TRBD2	.	TRBJ2-5	TRBV10-2	TGCGCCAGCAGTGAGTCGGTGGGAGGGCCGGGGGAGACCCAGTACTTC	CASSESVGGPGETQYF
TRBD2	.	TRBJ2-1	TRBV6-5	TGTGCCAGCAGTTACTCGAGCCCGGGGGGTGAGCAGTTCTTC	CASSYSSPGGEQFF
.	.	TRBJ2-7	TRBV10-2	TGCGCCAGCAGTGAACCCCCCGAGTCCTACGAGCAGTACTTC	CASSEPPESYEQYF
.	once	TRBJ1-2	TRBV6-5	TGTGCCAGCAGTAATACAGGCTTCTATGGCTACACCTTC	CASSNTGFYGYTF
.	.	TRBJ2-1	TRBV7-3	TGTGCCAGCAGCTTATCTGCGGGTTTCTACAATGAGCAGTTCTTC	CASSLSAGFYNEQFF
.	few	TRBJ2-7	TRBV7-2	TGTGCCAGCAGCTTCCCCCCGGGGGTGCCGTCCTACGAGCAGTACTTC	CASSFPPGVPSYEQYF
.	.	TRBJ2-7	TRBV5-5	TGTGCCAGCAGCCTCTGGGACAACGAGCAGTACTTC	CASSLWDNEQYF
TRBD1	.	TRBJ1-5	TRBV30	TGTGCCTGGAGTTCTGGGACAGTTAGCAATCAGCCCCAGCATTTT	CAWSSGTVSNQPQHF
.	.	TRBJ1-5	TRBV5-1	TGCGCCAGCAGCTCTTTGCCGCGGGGGAGCAATCAGCCCCAGCATTTT	CASSSLPRGSNQPQHF
.	.	TRBJ1-2	TRBV13	TGTGCCAGCAGCTTAGGCCTGTCGGGGAAACCTAACTATGGCTACACCTTC	CASSLGLSGKPNYGYTF
.	.	TRBJ2-1	TRBV15	TGTGCCACCAGCAGAGAGGCGGCAGTTACGTCCTACAATGAGCAGTTCTTC	CATSREAAVTSYNEQFF
.	.	TRBJ1-5	TRBV3-1/TRBV3-2	TGTGCCAGCAGTTATAGGAGAGGTCAGCCCCAGCATTTT	CASSYRRGQPQHF
.	.	TRBJ1-1	TRBV30	TGTGCCTGGAGTGTTCTGTCTAATGCGAATACTGAAGCTTTCTTT	CAWSVLSNANTEAFF
.	few	TRBJ1-2	TRBV4-2	TGTGCCAGCAGCCATAAGAAGGGTCCAGGGATAGAGGGCTACACCTTC	CASSHKKGPGIEGYTF
TRBD2	.	TRBJ2-1	TRBV5-1	TGCGCCAGCACCTGGACCGGACTAGCGCAATCCAATGAGCAGTTCTTC	CASTWTGLAQSNEQFF
TRBD1	.	TRBJ2-7	TRBV28	TGTGCCAGCAGTTTTGGACAGGGGTGGTACGAGCAGTACTTC	CASSFGQGWYEQYF
.	.	TRBJ1-1	TRBV6-6	TGTGCCAGCAGTTACTCAAGGACCCGAGGGACTGAAGCTTTCTTT	CASSYSRTRGTEAFF
.	.	TRBJ1-2	TRBV12-3/TRBV12-4	TGTGCCAGCAGCGATCTAGGATATGGCTACACCTTC	CASSDLGYGYTF
.	.	TRBJ1-2	TRBV28	TGTGCCAGCAGTTTCCCCAGGGCTTATGGCTACACCTTC	CASSFPRAYGYTF
.	.	TRBJ1-5	TRBV30	TGTGCCTGGAGTGTAAGCGTCGGAAATCAGCCCCAGCATTTT	CAWSVSVGNQPQHF
TRBD2	.	TRBJ2-1	TRBV5-1	TGCGCCAGCAGCTCCCAGCCGCCTATGGGGAGGGGCTACAATGAGCAGTTCTTC	CASSSQPPMGRGYNEQFF
TRBD1	once	TRBJ1-5	TRBV2	TGTGCCAGCACCTCGGACAGGGGAAGCAATCAGCCCCAGCATTTT	CASTSDRGSNQPQHF
.	.	TRBJ1-6	TRBV9	TGTGCCAGCAGCCTCCGGCCGGGGGAAAATTCACCCCTCCACTTT	CASSLRPGENSPLHF
TRBD1	once	TRBJ1-4	TRBV6-6	TGTGCCAGCCGAGGAACAGGGGTATCGACTAATGAAAAACTGTTTTTT	CASRGTGVSTNEKLFF
TRBD2	.	TRBJ2-1	TRBV9	TGTGCCAGCAGCGTAGACCCGGGAGGCTCCTACAATGAGCAGTTCTTC	CASSVDPGGSYNEQFF
.	.	TRBJ1-3	TRBV11-2	TGTGCCAGCAGCATAACAGCACTCTCTTCTGGAAACACCATATATTTT	CASSITALSSGNTIYF
.	.	TRBJ1-2	TRBV5-1	TGCGCCAGCACCTTGGGAGCCACCAAAGCTAACTATGGCTACACCTTC	CASTLGATKANYGYTF
TRBD1	.	TRBJ2-7	TRBV30	TGTGCCTGGAGAGACGGGACAGGGGGTGATCGCTTC	CAWRDGTGGDRF
TRBD1	.	TRBJ2-7	TRBV6-2/TRBV6-3	TGTGCCAGCAGTTACCCCGGGACAGGGAACTCCGAGCAGTACTTC	CASSYPGTGNSEQYF
TRBD1	.	TRBJ2-6	TRBV19	TGTGCCAGTAGTATAGAGGACAGGGGGGTGCAGAGGTCTGGGGCCAACGTCCTGACTTTC	CASSIEDRGVQRSGANVLTF
.	.	TRBJ1-1	TRBV6-2/TRBV6-3	TGTGCCAGCAGTTACATGTCACTGGGACAAGCGAACACTGAAGCTTTCTTT	CASSYMSLGQANTEAFF
.	.	TRBJ2-7	TRBV24-1	TGTGCCACCAGTGATCCCGGGGGAAACGAGCAGTACTTC	CATSDPGGNEQYF
TRBD2	.	TRBJ2-3	TRBV7-7	TGTGCCAGCAGCTTAGGGGGACTAGCCACAGATACGCAGTATTTT	CASSLGGLATDTQYF
TRBD1	.	TRBJ1-2	TRBV6-5	TGTGCCAGCAGTACCGACAGGGGGGAGGGCTATGGCTACACCTTC	CASSTDRGEGYGYTF
.	.	TRBJ2-7	TRBV27	TGTGCCAGCAGGCACTCGGGGGGCCGAATTCCCTACGAGCAGTACTTC	CASRHSGGRIPYEQYF
.	.	TRBJ1-1	TRBV14	TGTGCCAGCAGCCAGGGGCCGCTGGGTGTCCCTCCTCTTGGCACTGAAGCTTTCTTT	CASSQGPLGVPPLGTEAFF
TRBD2	.	TRBJ2-2	TRBV4-1	TGCGCCAGCAGCCAAGAGGGGACTAGCGGGAGCGGCGGGGAGCTGTTTTTT	CASSQEGTSGSGGELFF
TRBD1	once	TRBJ2-2	TRBV7-9	TGTGCCAGCAGCTCTGACGGACAGGGGAACACCGGGGAGCTGTTTTTT	CASSSDGQGNTGELFF
.	.	TRBJ1-2	TRBV5-8	TGTGCCAGCAGCTTGGTTTTTTCGGGCTACACCTTC	CASSLVFSGYTF
.	.	TRBJ2-7	TRBV5-1	TGCGCCAGCAGTCCCGATGCAGGGGTGACCTCCTACGAGCAGTACTTC	CASSPDAGVTSYEQYF
TRBD1	.	TRBJ2-7	TRBV5-1	TGCGCCAGCAGCCACCGACAGGGATTTTACGAGCAGTACTTC	CASSHRQGFYEQYF